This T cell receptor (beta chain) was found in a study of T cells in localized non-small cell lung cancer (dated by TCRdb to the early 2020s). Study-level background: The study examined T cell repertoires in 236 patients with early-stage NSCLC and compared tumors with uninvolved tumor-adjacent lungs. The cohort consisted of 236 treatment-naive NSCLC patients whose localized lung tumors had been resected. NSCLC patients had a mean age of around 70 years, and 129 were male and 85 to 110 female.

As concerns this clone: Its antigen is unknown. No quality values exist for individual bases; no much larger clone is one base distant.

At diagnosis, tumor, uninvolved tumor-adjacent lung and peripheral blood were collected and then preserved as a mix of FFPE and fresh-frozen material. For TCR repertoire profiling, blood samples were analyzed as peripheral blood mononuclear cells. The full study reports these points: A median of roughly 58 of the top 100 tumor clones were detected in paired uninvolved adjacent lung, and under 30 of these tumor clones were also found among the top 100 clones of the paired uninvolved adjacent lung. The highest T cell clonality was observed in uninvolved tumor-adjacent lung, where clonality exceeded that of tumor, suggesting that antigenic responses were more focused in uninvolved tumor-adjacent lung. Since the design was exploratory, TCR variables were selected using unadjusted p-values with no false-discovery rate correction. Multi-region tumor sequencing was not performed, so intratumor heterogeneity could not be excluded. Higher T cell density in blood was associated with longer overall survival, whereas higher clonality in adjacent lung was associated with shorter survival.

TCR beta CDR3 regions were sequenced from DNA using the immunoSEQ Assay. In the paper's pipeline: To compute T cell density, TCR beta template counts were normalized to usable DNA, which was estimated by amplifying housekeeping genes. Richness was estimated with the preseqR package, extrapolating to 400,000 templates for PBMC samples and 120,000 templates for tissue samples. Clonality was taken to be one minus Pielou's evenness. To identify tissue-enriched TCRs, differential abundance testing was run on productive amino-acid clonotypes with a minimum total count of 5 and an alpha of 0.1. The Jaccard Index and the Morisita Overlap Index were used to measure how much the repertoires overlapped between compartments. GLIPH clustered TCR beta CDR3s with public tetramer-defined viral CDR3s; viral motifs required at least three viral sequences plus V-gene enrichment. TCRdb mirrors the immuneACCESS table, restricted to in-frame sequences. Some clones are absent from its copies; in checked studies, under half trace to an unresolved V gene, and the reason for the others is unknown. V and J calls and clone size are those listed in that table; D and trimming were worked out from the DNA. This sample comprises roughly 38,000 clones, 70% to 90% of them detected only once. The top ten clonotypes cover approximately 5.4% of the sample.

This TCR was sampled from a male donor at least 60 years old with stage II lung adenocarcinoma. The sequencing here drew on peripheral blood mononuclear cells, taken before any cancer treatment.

This receptor carries the CDR3 CASSSGRYEQYF. The nucleotide sequence reads TGTGCCAGCAGCTCCGGTCGCTACGAGCAGTACTTC. The chain links TRBV5-6 with TRBJ2-7; confidence is insufficient to name the D gene. Looking up the germline V gene yields CDR1 SGHDT and CDR2 YYEEEE. Reading from cysteine to phenylalanine, the CDR3 counts 12 amino acids. CDR3 DNA is the only sequence kept; it has 36 bases, read in frame from the first base. Between the V and J ends, shortened by 3 bases and 3 bases respectively, the junction contains 7 bases.